This T cell receptor beta chain is from a study of tumor-infiltrating lymphocytes in primary liver carcinoma. Whole-study context: The cohort included men and women aged 30 to 69 years. Study findings and constraints: Pairs of tumor regions overlapped more than tumor-adjacent and tumor-blood pairs did. Significantly greater top-250-clone fractions characterized tumors relative to blood (p = 0.039).

Out of unsorted whole blood came the blood RNA, and germline DNA was extracted as well. Chronic HBV infection affected patients, none of whom had received treatment. V gave up 0 bases and J gave up 9 bases, with 13 bases separating them. Per germline, CDR1 SGHKS and CDR2 YYEKEE (reference sequence). This CDR3 contains 15 residues. Remarks on this clonotype: Its matching antigen is unknown.

Synthesis of TCR beta cDNA was carried out from 450 to 650 ng total RNA with a constant-region primer. Modified slightly, ARM-PCR produced TCR beta libraries over three nested multiplex PCR rounds. Researchers ran the first two PCR rounds for approximately 10 cycles each with TRBV1-TRBV30 forward primers and a C-beta reverse primer. TCRdb itself ran the multiplex PCR reads through MiXCR, one entry per CDR3 protein. The sample holds around 330,000 distinct CDR3 sequences, roughly 60% seen once. Input material: peripheral blood. The sequence came from a woman in her thirties with primary liver carcinoma and hepatitis B virus infection. The chain employs TRBV5-5 and TRBJ1-6; D gene uncertain. The CDR3 region is CASSLVWRTSSPLHF. The DNA for the CDR3 is TGTGCCAGCAGCTTGGTCTGGCGTACTTCTTCACCCCTCCACTTT.